Following are 23 T cell receptor beta chains from one sample sequenced in a study of CXCR3-negative and CXCR3-positive naive CD8 T cells. The libraries of TRB cDNA were constructed through 5' RACE using UMI labels. Reanalyzing the 5' RACE reads, TCRdb keeps one entry per CDR3 protein, without DNA. Its table lists 100,000 to 150,000 distinct CDR3 sequences. The material sequenced was naive CXCR3- CD8+ T cells from blood. Subset described: CD45RO-CCR7+CD27+CD95- naive CD8+ T cells lacking CXCR3 (TNR3-). The receptor source for this set is a human donor in good health. Some clones in this sample may be carry-over from other donors' samples.

The rearrangement links TRBV7-7 to TRBJ1-5; TCRdb calls TRBD1, which cannot be checked without DNA. The CDR3 loop spans 17 amino acids. Per germline, CDR1 SSHAT and CDR2 FNYEAQ (reference sequence). The CDR3 reads CASSLGRRGDPHQPQHF.

This rearrangement joins TRBV29-1 to TRBJ2-3; the D gene TCRdb calls, TRBD2, cannot be checked with no DNA. The CDR3 covers 20 residues. The germline CDR1 and CDR2 sequences are SQVTM and ANQGSEA. The CDR3 reads CSVGPTGLAGGRGGADTQYF.

The V call is TRBV4-3, the J call TRBJ2-4; the D gene TCRdb calls, TRBD1, cannot be checked with no DNA. The germline CDR1 and CDR2 sequences are LGHNA and YSLEER. This CDR3 is built from 15 residues. CDR3: CASSQDWGAKNIQYF.

The gene calls are TRBV7-3 and TRBJ2-3; TCRdb picks TRBD2, but there is no DNA to check that call. This CDR3 is 19 amino acids long. Germline V CDR1 and CDR2: SGHTA, FQGTGA. CDR3 region: CASSSPLMGSGSRTDTQYF.

The chain is built from TRBV29-1 and TRBJ2-3. The germline CDR1 and CDR2 sequences are SQVTM and ANQGSEA. The CDR3 is made up of 14 amino acids. This chain's CDR3 is CSVEDSASTDTQYF.

The chain combines TRBV14 with TRBJ2-3. Germline CDR1 SGHDN, CDR2 FVKESK. This CDR3 contains 15 residues. This CDR3 reads CASSQDLTYTDTQYF.

This chain uses TRBV7-2 with TRBJ2-1; TCRdb calls TRBD1, which cannot be checked without DNA. Germline CDR1 reads SGHTA; CDR2 reads FQGNSA. This CDR3 spans 17 amino acids. CDR3 sequence reads: CASSLIRDPYPYNEQFF.

This sequence joins TRBV7-2 and TRBJ2-7. Per germline, CDR1 SGHTA and CDR2 FQGNSA. The CDR3 runs to 14 residues. The CDR3 here is CASSLDGYSYEQYF. The whole variable domain, filled in from reference TRBV7-2 and TRBJ2-7, reads GAGVSQSPSNKVTEKGKDVELRCDPISGHTALYWYRQSLGQGLEFLIYFQGNSAPDKSGLPSDRFSAERTGGSVSTLTIQRTQQEDSAVYLCASSLDGYSYEQYFGPGTRLTVT.

The chain links TRBV27 to TRBJ2-1; the TCRdb call, TRBD2, lacks DNA for checking. The germline V gene has CDR1 MNHEY and CDR2 SMNVEV (reference sequence). The CDR3 sequence is 17 residues long. This CDR3 is CASRDRTPSGLSGEQFF.

The J gene is TRBJ2-7, the V gene TRBV19; TCRdb names TRBD2, which stays unverified in the absence of DNA. The germline CDR1 and CDR2 sequences are LNHDA and SQIVND (reference sequence). The CDR3 consists of 15 residues. CDR3 region: CASSSSSGPPYEQYF.

The chain recombines TRBV6-5 with TRBJ2-2. The germline V gene encodes CDR1 MNHEY and CDR2 SVGAGI. This CDR3 has 15 residues. The CDR3 protein is CASSYSNGDTGELFF.

CDR3 sequence reads: CSASSYTNTEAFF. V is TRBV20-1 and J is TRBJ1-1. The CDR3 length is 13 residues. Germline values: CDR1 DFQATT, CDR2 SNEGSKA (reference sequence).

This chain uses TRBV5-5 with TRBJ2-7; TCRdb gives TRBD1 as the D gene, but with no DNA this cannot be confirmed. Germline V gene sequence: CDR1 SGHKS, CDR2 YYEKEE (reference sequence). CDR3 length: 15 residues. The CDR3 sequence: CASILEGASSYEQYF.

V gene TRBV19 combines with J gene TRBJ2-5; TCRdb picks TRBD2, but there is no DNA to check that call. CDR1 and CDR2 (germline): LNHDA, SQIVND (reference sequence). The CDR3 sequence is 14 residues long. CDR3: CASSQWRGEETQYF.

The chain links TRBV28 to TRBJ2-7; the D gene TCRdb calls, TRBD1, cannot be checked with no DNA. CDR1 and CDR2 (germline): MDHEN, SYDVKM. The CDR3 has 17 residues. CDR3 protein: CASLPSPRGQGPYEQYF.

The V and J genes are TRBV27 and TRBJ2-3. The CDR3 sequence is 13 residues long. Per germline, CDR1 MNHEY and CDR2 SMNVEV (reference sequence). The CDR3 protein is CASSLIGTDTQYF.

This chain connects TRBV4-3 to TRBJ2-1; TCRdb selects TRBD1, and the lack of DNA leaves this call unchecked. The CDR3 contains 16 residues. Germline V gene lookup returns CDR1 LGHNA and CDR2 YSLEER. The CDR3 protein is CASSQDKTGPYNEQFF.

The rearrangement uses TRBV9 and TRBJ2-7; TCRdb picks TRBD2, but there is no DNA to check that call. This CDR3 has 13 amino acids. Germline V lookup: CDR1 SGDLS, CDR2 YYNGEE. CDR3 region: CASSAGLDNEQYF.

The V call is TRBV29-1, the J call TRBJ2-1; TCRdb names TRBD2, which stays unverified in the absence of DNA. CDR1 and CDR2 from the germline V gene are SQVTM and ANQGSEA. This CDR3 is built from 16 residues. CDR3 loop: CSVRGTSGRALNEQFF.

V is TRBV6-7 and J is TRBJ2-1. TRBV6-7 is assigned to the ORF class and has an uncertain function. There are 14 residues in the CDR3. CDR3 sequence: CASSYRRAYPEQFF.

The genes are TRBV28 and TRBJ1-1. This CDR3 is 15 amino acids long. Germline CDR1 reads MDHEN; CDR2 reads SYDVKM. CDR3 residues: CASSLYGGTNTEAFF.

V and J are TRBV29-1 and TRBJ2-1; TCRdb gives TRBD2 as the D gene, but with no DNA this cannot be confirmed. Germline lookup yields CDR1 SQVTM and CDR2 ANQGSEA. The CDR3 runs to 13 residues. CDR3: CSVDRTSPDEQFF.

The V call is TRBV5-5, the J call TRBJ2-1; the TCRdb D gene call, TRBD1, has no DNA to confirm it. This CDR3 has 18 residues. Germline CDR1 is SGHKS and CDR2 is YYEKEE (reference sequence). The CDR3 spells CASSLTSLDRGHSDEQFF.